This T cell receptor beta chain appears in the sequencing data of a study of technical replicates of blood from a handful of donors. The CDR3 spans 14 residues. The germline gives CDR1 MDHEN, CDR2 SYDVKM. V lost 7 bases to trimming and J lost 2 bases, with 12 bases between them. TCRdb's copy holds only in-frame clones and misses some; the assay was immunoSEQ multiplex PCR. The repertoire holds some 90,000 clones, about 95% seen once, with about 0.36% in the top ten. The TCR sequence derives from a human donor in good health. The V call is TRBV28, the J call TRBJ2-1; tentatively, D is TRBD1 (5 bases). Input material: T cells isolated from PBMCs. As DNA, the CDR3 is TGTGCCAGCAAGAAAGGGGCACCCTACAATGAGCAGTTCTTC. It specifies CASKKGAPYNEQFF.